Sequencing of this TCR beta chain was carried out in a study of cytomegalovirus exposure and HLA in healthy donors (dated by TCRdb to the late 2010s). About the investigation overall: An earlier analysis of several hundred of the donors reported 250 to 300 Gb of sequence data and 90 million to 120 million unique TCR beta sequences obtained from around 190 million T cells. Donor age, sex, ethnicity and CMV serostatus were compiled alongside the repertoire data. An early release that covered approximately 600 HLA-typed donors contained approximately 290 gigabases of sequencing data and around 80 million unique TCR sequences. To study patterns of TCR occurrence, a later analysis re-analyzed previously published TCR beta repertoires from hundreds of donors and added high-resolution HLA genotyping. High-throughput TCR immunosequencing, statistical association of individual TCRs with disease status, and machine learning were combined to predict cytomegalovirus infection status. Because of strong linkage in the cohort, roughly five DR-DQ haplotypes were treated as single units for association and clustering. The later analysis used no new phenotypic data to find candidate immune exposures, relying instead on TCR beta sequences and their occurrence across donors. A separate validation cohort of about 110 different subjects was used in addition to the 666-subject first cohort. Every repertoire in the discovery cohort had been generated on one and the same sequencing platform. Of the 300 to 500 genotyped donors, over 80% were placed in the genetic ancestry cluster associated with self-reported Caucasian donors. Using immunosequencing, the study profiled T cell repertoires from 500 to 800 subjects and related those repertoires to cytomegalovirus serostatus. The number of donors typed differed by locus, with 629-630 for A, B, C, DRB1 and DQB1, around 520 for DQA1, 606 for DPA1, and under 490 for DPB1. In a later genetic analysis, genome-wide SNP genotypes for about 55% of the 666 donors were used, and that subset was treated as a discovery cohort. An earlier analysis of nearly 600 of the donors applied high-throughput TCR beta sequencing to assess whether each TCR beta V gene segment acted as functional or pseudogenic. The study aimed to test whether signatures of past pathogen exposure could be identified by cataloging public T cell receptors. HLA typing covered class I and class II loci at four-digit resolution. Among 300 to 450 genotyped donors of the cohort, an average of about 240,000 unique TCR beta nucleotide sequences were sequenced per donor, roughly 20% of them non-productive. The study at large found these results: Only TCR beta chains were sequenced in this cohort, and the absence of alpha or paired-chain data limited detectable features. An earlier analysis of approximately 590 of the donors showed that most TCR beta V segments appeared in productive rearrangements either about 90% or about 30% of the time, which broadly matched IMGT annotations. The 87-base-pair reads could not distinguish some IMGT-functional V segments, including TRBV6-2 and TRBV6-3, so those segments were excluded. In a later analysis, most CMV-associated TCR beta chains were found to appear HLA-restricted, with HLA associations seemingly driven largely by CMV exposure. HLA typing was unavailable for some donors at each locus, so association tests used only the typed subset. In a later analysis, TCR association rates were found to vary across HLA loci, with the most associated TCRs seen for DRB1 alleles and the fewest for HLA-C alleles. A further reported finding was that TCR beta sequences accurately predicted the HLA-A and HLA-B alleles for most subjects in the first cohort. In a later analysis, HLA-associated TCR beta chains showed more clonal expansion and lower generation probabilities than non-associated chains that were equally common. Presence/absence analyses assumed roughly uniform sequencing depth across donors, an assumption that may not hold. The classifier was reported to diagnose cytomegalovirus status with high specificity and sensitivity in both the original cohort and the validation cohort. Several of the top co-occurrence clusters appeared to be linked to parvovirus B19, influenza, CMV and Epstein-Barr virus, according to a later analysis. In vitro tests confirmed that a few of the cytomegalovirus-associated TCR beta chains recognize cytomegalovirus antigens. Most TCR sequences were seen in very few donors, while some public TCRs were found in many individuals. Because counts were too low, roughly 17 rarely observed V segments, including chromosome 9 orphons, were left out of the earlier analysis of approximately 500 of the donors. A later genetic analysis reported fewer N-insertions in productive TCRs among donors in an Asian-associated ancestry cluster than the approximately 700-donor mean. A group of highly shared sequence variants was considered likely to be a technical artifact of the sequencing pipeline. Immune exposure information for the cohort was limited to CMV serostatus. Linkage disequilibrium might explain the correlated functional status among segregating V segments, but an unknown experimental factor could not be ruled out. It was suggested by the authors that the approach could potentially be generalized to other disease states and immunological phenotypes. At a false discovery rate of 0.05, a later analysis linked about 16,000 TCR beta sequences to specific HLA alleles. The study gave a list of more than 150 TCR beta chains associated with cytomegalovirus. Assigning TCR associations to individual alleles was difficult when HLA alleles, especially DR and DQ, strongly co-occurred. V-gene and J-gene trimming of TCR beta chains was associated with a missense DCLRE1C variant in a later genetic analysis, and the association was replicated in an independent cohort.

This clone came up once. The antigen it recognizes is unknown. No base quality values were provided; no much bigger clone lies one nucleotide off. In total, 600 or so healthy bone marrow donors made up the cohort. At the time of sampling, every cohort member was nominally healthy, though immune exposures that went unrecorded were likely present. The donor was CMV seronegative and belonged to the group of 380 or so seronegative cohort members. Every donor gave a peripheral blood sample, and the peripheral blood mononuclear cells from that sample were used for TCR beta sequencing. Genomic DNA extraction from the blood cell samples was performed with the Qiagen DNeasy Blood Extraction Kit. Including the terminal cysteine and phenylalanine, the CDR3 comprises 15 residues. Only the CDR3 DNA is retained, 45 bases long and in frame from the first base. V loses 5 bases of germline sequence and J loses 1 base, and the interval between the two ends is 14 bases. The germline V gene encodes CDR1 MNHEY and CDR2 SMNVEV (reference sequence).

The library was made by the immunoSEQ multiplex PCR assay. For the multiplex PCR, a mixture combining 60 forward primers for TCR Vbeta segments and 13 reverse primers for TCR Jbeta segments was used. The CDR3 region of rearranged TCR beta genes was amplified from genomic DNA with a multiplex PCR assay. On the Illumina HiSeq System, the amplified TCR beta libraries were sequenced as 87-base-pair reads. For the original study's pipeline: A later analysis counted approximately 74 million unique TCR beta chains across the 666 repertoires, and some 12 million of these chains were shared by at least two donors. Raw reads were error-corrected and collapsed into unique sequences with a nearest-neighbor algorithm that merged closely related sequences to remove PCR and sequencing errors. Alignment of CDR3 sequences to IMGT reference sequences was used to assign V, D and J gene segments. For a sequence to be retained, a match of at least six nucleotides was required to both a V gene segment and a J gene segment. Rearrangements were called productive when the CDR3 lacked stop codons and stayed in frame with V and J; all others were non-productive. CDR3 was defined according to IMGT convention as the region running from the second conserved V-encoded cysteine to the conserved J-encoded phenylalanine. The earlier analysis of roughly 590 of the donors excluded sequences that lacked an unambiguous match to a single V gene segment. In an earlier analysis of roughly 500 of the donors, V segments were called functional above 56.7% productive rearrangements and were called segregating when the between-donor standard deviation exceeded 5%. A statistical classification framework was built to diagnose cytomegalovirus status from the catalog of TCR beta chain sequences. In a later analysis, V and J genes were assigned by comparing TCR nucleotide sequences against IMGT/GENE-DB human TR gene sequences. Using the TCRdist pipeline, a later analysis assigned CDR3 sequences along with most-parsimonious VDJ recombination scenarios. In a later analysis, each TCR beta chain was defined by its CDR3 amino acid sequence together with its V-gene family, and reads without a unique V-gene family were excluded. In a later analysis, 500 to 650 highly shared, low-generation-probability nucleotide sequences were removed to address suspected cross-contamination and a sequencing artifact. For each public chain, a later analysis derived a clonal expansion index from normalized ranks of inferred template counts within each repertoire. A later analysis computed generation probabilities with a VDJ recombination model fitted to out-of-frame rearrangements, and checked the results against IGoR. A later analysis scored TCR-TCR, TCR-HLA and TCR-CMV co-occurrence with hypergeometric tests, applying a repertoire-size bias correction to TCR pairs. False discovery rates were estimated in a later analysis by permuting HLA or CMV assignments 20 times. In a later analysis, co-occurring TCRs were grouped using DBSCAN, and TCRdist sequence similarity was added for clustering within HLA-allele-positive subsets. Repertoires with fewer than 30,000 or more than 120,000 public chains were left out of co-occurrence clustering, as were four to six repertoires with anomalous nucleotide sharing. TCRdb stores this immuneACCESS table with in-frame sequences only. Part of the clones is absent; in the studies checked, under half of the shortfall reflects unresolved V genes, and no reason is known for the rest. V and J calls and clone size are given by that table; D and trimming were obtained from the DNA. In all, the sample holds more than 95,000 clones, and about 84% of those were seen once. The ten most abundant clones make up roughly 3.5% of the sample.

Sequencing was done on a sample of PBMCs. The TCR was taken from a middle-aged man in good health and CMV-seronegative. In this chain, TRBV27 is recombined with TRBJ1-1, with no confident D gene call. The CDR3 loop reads CASSPGPYKNTEAFF. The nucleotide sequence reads TGTGCCAGCAGTCCAGGCCCCTACAAGAACACTGAAGCTTTCTTT.